This note documents a single TCR beta chain sequence. The CDR3 loop spans 16 amino acids. V was clipped by 0 bases and J by 7 bases; unmatched bases: 9. CDR1 and CDR2 from the germline V gene are SGHRS and YFSETQ. This sample is part of a study of identical twins. TCRdb passed the 5' RACE reads through MiXCR, listing each CDR3 protein once. The top ten hold about an eighth of the sample, which has about 720,000 distinct CDR3 sequences, over 15% seen once. This sample was also put to use in a study of T cells expressing NK-cell markers. Per that study: With respect to HCMV, seven of the eight sequenced donors were seropositive, and one was seronegative. Of the CD8+ T cell pool in more than 5 donors, about 1.0-8% was accounted for by dominant NKG2C+ clonotypes. There remained a lack of clarity about HCMV specificity of expanded NKG2C+ T cell clones.

This receptor was taken from a woman between 18 and 29 years old in good health. The chain uses TRBV5-1 and TRBJ2-1, with TRBD2 matching over 8 bases. Material for sequencing was PBMCs. The CDR3 sequence: CASSLESGGSLNEQFF. CDR3 bases: TGCGCCAGCAGCTTGGAGAGCGGGGGTTCGCTTAATGAGCAGTTCTTC. The entire variable domain, with the rest obtained from reference TRBV5-1 and TRBJ2-1, is as follows: KAGVTQTPRYLIKTRGQQVTLSCSPISGHRSVSWYQQTPGQGLQFLFEYFSETQRNKGNFPGRFSGRQFSNSRSEMNVSTLELGDSALYLCASSLESGGSLNEQFFGPGTRLTVL.